Sequencing of this TCR beta chain was carried out in a study of CD8 T cells in Susac syndrome (dated by TCRdb to between 2018 and 2020). Notes on the research overall: Whether CD8+ T cell activation and differentiation in Susac syndrome was antigen driven was tested using repertoire sequencing.

As to this clonotype: Its antigen specificity is not known. Within one base of it there is no much larger clone, and no base qualities were kept.

High-throughput TCR beta sequencing profiled peripheral blood CD8+ and CD4+ T cells from healthy donors, Susac syndrome patients and multiple sclerosis patients. The healthy donors served as controls matched for age and sex. Bulk CD8+ and CD4+ T cells were purified by magnetic negative isolation, while CD8+ TEMRA cells were enriched using FACS. Blood was drawn into EDTA tubes, processed within 24 hours, and PBMCs were isolated by density gradient centrifugation. PBMCs intended for TCR sequencing were cryopreserved in liquid nitrogen and thawed later in a water bath at 37 degrees C. The sorted or isolated CD4+, CD8+ and CD8+ TEMRA cells reached a purity of at least 90%. Taken from cysteine to phenylalanine, the CDR3 has 14 residues. The only DNA kept is the CDR3, 42 bases in frame from the first base. V loses 0 bases, J loses 14 bases, and the germline ends lie 14 bases apart. What the study reported, not specific to this receptor: The number of individuals in the TCR sequencing and HLA analysis was recognized as being relatively small.

RNA was extracted with the RNeasy kit and about 0.5 to 1 ug was reverse transcribed using random hexamers. TCR beta CDR3 regions were amplified with the immunoSEQ multiplex PCR assay covering 54 Vbeta and 13 Jbeta segments. PCR amplification bias was corrected using a synthetic template baseline for primer optimization and computational correction. For the original study's pipeline: Only productive sequences were kept, with reads annotated to V, D and J genes according to IMGT and analyzed in immunoSEQ Analyzer. Clonality was computed as one minus Shannon entropy normalized by log2 of the number of productive unique sequences. Public and private clones were assessed among the 100 most prevalent clones of each patient and control. A clone was defined as Susac-specific if it was absent from the healthy and MS cohorts, from 950 to 1,300 published viral clones and from other ImmuneACCESS disease sequences. TCRdb trimmed public reads at Q25 via fastp, called clones via MiXCR and kept in-frame beta chains. Each record represents a unique CDR3 protein, reported with the most common genes and DNA among its rows. TCRdb's processing, not the authors', yielded these V and J calls. This sample holds some 190,000 distinct CDR3 sequences; roughly 96% were observed only once. Clones ranked in the top ten supply 0.095% to 0.12% of the sample.

The clonotype was recovered from a human donor in good health. The receptor chain draws on TRBV12-3 or TRBV12-4 and TRBJ1-6, with no confident D gene call. Material: CD4+ T cells from PBMCs. The DNA sequence is as follows: TGTGCCAGCAGTTTAGCGAGACGGACGGGCACCCTCCACTTT. Protein translation: CASSLARRTGTLHF.